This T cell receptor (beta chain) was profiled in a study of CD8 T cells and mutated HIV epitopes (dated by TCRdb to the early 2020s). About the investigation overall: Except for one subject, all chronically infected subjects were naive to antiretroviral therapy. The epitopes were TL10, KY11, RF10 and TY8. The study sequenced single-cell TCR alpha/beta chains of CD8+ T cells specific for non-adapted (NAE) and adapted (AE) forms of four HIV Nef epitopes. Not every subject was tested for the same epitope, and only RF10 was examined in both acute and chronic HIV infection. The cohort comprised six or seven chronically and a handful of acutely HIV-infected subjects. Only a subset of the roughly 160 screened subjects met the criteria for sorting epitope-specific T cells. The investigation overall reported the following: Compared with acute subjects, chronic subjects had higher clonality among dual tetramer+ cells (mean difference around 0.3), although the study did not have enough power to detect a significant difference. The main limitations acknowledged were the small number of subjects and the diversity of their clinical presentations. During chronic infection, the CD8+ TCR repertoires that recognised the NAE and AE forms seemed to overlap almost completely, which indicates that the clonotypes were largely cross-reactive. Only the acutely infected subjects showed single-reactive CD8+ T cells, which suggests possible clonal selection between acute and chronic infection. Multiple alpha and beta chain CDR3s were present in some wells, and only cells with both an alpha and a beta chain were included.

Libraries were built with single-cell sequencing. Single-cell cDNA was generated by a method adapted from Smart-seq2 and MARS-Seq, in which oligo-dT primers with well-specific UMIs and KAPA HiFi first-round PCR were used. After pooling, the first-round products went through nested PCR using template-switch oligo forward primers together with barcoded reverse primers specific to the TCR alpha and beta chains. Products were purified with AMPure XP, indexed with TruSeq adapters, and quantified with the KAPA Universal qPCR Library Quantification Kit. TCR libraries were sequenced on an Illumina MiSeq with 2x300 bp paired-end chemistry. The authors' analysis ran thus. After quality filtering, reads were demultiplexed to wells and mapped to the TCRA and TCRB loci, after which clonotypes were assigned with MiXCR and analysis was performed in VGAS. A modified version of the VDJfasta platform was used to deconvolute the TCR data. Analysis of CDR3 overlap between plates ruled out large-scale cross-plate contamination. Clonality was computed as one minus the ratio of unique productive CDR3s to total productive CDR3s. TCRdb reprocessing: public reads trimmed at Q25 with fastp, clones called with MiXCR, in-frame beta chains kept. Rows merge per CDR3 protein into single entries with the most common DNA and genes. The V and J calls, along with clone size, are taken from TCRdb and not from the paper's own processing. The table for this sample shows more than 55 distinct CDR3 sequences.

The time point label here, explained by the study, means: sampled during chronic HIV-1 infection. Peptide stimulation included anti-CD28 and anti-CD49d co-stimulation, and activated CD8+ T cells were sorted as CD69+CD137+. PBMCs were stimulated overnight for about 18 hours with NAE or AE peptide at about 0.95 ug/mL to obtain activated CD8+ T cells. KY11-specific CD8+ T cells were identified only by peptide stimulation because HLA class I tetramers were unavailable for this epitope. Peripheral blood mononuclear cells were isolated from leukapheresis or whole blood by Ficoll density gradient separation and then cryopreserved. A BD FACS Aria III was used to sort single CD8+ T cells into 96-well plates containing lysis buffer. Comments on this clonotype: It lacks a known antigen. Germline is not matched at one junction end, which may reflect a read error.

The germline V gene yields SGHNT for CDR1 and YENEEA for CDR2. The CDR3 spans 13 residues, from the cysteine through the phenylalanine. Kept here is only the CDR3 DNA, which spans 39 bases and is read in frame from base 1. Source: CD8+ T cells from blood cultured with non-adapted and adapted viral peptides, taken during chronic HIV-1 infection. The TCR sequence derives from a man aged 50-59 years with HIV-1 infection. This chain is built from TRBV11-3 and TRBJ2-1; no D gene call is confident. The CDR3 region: CASSLGEYTEQFF. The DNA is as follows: TGTGCCAGCAGCTTAGGAGAATACACTGAGCAGTTCTTC.